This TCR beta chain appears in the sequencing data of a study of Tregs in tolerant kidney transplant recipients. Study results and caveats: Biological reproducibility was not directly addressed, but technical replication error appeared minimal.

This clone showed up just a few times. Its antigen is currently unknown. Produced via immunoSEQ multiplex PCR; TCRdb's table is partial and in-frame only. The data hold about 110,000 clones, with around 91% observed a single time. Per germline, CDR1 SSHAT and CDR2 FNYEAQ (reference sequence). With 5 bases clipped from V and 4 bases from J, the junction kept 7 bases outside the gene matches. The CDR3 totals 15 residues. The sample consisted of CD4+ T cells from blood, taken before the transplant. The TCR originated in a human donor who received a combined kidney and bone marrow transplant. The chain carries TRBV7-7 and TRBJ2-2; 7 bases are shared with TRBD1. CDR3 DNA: TGTGCCAGCAGCCCCCCGGGACAGTCCACCGGGGAGCTGTTTTTT. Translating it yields CASSPPGQSTGELFF.